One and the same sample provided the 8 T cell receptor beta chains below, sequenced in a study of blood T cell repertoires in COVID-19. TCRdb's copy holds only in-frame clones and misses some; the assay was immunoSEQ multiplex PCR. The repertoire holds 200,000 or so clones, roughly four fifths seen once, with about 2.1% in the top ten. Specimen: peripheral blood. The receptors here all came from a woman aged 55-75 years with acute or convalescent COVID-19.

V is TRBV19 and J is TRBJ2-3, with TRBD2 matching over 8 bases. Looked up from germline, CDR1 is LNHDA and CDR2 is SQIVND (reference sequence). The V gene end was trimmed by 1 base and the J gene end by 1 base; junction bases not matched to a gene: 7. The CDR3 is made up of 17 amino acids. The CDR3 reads CASSIVSGGLGTDTQYF. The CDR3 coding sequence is TGTGCCAGTAGTATAGTGTCGGGGGGGCTTGGCACAGATACGCAGTATTTT.

DNA for the CDR3: TGTGCCAGCAGCGCGGGACGGGACTACACCTTC. This translates into CASSAGRDYTF. The rearrangement links TRBV5-6 to TRBJ1-2, with TRBD1 as a possible D gene (5 bases). V lost 4 bases, J lost 10 bases, and 11 bases lay in between. The CDR3 runs to 11 residues. The germline gives CDR1 SGHDT, CDR2 YYEEEE.

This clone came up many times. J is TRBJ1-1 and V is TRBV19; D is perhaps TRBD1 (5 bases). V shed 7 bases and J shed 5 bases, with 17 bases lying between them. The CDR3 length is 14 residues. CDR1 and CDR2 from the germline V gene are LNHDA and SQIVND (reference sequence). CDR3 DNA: TGTGCCAGTATAATACGTCAGGGTGGAACTGAAGCTTTCTTT. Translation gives CASIIRQGGTEAFF.

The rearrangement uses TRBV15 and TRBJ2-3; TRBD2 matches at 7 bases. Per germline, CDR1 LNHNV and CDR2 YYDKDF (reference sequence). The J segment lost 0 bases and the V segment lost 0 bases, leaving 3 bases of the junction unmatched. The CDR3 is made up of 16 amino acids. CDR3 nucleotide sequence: TGTGCCACCAGCAGAGAGGGACTAACAAGCACAGATACGCAGTATTTT. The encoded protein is CATSREGLTSTDTQYF.

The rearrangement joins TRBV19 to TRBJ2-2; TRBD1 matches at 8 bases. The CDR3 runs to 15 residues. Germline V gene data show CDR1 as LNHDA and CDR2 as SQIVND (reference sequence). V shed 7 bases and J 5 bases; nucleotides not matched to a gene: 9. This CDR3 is CASTGGQGLTGELFF. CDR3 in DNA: TGTGCCAGTACAGGAGGACAGGGTTTGACCGGGGAGCTGTTTTTT.

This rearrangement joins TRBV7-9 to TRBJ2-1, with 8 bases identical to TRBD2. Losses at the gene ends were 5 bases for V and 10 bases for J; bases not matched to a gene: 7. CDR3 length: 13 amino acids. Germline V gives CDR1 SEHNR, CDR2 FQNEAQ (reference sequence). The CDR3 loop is CASSLGPSGEQFF. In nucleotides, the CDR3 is TGTGCCAGCAGCCTTGGGCCTAGCGGGGAGCAGTTCTTC.

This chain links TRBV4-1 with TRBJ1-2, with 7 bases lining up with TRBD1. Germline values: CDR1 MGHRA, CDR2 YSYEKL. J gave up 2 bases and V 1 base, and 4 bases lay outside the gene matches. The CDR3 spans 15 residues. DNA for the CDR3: TGCGCCAGCAGCCAAGGACCACAGGGGAACTATGGCTACACCTTC. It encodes CASSQGPQGNYGYTF.

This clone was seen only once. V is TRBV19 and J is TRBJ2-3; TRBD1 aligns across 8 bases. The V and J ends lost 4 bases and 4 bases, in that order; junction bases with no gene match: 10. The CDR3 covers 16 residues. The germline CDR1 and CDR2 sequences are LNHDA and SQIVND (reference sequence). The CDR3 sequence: CASSTNRGAGADTQYF. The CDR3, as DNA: TGTGCCAGTAGTACCAACAGGGGGGCCGGGGCAGATACGCAGTATTTT.